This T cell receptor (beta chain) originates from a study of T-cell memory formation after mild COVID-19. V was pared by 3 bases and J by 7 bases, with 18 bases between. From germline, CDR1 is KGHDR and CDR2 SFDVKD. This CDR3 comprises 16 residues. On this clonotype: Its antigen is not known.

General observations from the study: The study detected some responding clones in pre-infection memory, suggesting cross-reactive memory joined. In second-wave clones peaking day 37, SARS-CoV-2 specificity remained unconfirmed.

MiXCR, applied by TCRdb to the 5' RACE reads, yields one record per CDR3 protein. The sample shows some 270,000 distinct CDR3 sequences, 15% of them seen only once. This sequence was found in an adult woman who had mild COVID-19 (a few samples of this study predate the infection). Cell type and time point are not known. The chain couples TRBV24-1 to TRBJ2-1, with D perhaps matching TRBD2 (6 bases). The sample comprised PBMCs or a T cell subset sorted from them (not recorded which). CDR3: CATSDGGTLPGNEQFF. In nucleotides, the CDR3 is TGTGCCACCAGTGATGGGGGGACCCTCCCGGGGAATGAGCAGTTCTTC.